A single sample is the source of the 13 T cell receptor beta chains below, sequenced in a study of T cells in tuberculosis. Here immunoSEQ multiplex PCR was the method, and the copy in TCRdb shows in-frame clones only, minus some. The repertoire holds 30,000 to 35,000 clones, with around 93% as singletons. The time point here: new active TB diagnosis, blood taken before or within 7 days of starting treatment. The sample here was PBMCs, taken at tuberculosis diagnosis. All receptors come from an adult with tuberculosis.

Written as DNA, the CDR3 is TGTGCCAGCAGATATCCGACAGGGTACGGGGCCAACGTCCTGACTTTC. Amino acid sequence: CASRYPTGYGANVLTF. The J gene is TRBJ2-6, the V gene TRBV6-7; 7 bases align to TRBD1. TRBV6-7 is filed as an ORF, its function uncertain. Unmatched junction bases numbered 9, after V lost 6 bases and J lost 4 bases. This CDR3 is 16 amino acids long.

CDR3 protein: CASTLAGGTQPQHF. The CDR3 coding sequence is TGTGCCAGTACCCTGGCAGGGGGCACCCAGCCCCAGCATTTT. The chain carries TRBV19 and TRBJ1-5; TRBD1 agrees at 8 bases. Per germline, CDR1 LNHDA and CDR2 SQIVND (reference sequence). CDR3 length: 14 amino acids. J gave up 7 bases and V 7 bases, and 9 bases lay outside the gene matches.

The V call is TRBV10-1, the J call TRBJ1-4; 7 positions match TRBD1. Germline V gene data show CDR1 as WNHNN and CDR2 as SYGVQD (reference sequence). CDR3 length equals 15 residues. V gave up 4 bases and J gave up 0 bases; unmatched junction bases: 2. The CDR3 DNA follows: TGCGCCAGCAGTGGAGGGACAGCAACTAATGAAAAACTGTTTTTT. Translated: CASSGGTATNEKLFF.

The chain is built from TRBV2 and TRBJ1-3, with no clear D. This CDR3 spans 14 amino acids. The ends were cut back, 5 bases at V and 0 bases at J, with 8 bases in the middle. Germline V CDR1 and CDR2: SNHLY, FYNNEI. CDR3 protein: CASSQENSGNTIYF. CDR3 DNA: TGTGCCAGCAGTCAGGAAAACTCTGGAAACACCATATATTTT.

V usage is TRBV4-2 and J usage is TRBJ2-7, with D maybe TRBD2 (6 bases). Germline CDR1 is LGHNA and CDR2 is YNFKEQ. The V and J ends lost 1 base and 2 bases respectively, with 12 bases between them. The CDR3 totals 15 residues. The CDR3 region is CASSQAWGDAYEQYF. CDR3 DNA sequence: TGTGCCAGCAGCCAAGCTTGGGGGGACGCCTACGAGCAGTACTTC.

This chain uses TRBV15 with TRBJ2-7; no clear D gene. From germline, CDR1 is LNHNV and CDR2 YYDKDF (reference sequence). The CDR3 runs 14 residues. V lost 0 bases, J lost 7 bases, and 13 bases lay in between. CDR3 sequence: CATSRDRVVWEQYF. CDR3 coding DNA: TGTGCCACCAGCAGAGATCGAGTGGTTTGGGAGCAGTACTTC.

The DNA for the CDR3 is TGTGCCAGCAGCCTCCGCCTGGGGACAGGGGAAGAGACCCAGTACTTC. Encoded protein: CASSLRLGTGEETQYF. The gene calls are TRBV5-6 and TRBJ2-5; 10 bases match TRBD1. The CDR3 covers 16 residues. Germline CDR1 SGHDT, CDR2 YYEEEE. Trimming cost V 4 bases and J 3 bases; bases outside gene matches: 9.

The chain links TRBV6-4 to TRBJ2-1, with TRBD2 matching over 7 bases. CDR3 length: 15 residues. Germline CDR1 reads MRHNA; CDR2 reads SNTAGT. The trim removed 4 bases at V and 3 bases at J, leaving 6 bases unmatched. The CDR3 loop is CASSVGGFDYNEQFF. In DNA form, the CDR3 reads TGTGCCAGCAGTGTCGGGGGGTTCGACTACAATGAGCAGTTCTTC.

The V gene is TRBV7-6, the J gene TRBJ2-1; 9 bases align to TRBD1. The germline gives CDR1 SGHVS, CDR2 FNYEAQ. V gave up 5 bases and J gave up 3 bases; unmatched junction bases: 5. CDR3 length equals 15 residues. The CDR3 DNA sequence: TGTGCCAGCAGCCCTGGGGGACAGGGCTACAATGAGCAGTTCTTC. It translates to CASSPGGQGYNEQFF.

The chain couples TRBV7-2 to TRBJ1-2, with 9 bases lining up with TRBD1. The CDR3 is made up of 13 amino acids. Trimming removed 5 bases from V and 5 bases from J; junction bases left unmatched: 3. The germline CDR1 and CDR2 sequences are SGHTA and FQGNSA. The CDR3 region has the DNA TGTGCCAGCAGCGGCGGGACAGGGTATGGCTACACCTTC. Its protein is CASSGGTGYGYTF.

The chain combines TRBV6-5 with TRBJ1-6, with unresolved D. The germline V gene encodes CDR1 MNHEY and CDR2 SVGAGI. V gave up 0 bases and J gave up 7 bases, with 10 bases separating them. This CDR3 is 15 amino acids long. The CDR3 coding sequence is TGTGCCAGCAGTTACTCGACCAGAGGGAATTCACCCCTCCACTTT. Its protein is CASSYSTRGNSPLHF.

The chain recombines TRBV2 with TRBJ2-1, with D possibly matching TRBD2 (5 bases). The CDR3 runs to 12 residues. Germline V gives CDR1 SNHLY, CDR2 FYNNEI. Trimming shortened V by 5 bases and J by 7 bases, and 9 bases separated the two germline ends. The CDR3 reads CASSSTRNEQFF. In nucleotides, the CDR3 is TGTGCCAGCAGTTCTACTAGAAATGAGCAGTTCTTC.

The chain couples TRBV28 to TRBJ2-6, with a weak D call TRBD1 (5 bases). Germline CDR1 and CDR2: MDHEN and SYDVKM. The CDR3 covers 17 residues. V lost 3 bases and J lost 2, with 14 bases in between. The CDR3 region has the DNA TGTGCCAGCAGTTTGGGCAGGGTATCGGCTGGGGCCAACGTCCTGACTTTC. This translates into CASSLGRVSAGANVLTF.